The 13 T cell receptor beta chains reported below all come from one sample, sequenced in a study of tumor-infiltrating lymphocytes in primary liver carcinoma. RNA and DNA were co-extracted from around 18-30 mg of unsorted bulk tissue. Synthesis of TCR beta cDNA was carried out from about 540 ng total RNA with a constant-region primer. Three rounds of nested multiplex PCR with slightly modified ARM-PCR produced TCR beta libraries. Rounds one and two of PCR, each of 10 cycles, were primed with TRBV1-TRBV30 forward primers and a C-beta reverse primer. TCRdb independently ran MiXCR on the multiplex PCR reads; one entry per CDR3 protein. In the table there are approximately 60,000 distinct CDR3 sequences, less than 75% of which are singletons. The specimen was liver tumor tissue from sampling region 2. Specified subset: tumor region T2, inferior pole. The receptors shown here come from a man aged 35-49 years with primary liver carcinoma and hepatitis B virus infection.

This sequence joins TRBV11-1 and TRBJ2-1; D not certain. The CDR3 has 15 amino acids. V gave up 4 bases and J gave up 5 bases, with 15 bases separating them. Germline-derived CDR1 and CDR2 are SGHAT and FQDESV (reference sequence). CDR3 residues: CASSYHGPLDNEQFF. For the CDR3, the DNA is TGTGCCAGCAGCTACCATGGACCGCTGGACAATGAGCAGTTCTTC. The variable domain in full, completed from reference TRBV11-1 and TRBJ2-1, reads EAEVAQSPRYKITEKSQAVAFWCDPISGHATLYWYRQILGQGPELLVQFQDESVVDDSQLPKDRFSAERLKGVDSTLKIQPAELGDSAMYLCASSYHGPLDNEQFFGPGTRLTVL.

Of note for this clonotype: The CDR3 ends on some other residue instead of the conserved phenylalanine or tryptophan, so this is likely a read error. The rearrangement uses TRBV4-2 and TRBJ2-7, with D possibly called TRBD1 or TRBD2 (5 bases each). This CDR3 region has 15 residues. Germline lookup yields CDR1 LGHNA and CDR2 YNFKEQ. Written as DNA, the CDR3 is TGTGCCGGCAGCCAAGAAAGGGACCGACCGTACGAGCAGTACTAC. Its translation is CAGSQERDRPYEQYY.

As for this clonotype: The CDR3 does not close with the conserved phenylalanine or tryptophan, likely indicating a read error. The V gene is TRBV12-3 or TRBV12-4, the J gene TRBJ2-5; TRBD2 matches at 7 bases. V gave up 7 bases and J gave up 4 bases; unmatched junction bases: 6. The CDR3 totals 13 residues. CDR3 coding DNA: TGTGCCAGCAACCGAAGCGGGACAGAGACCCAGTACTAC. As protein: CASNRSGTETQYY.

The V gene is TRBV12-3 or TRBV12-4, the J gene TRBJ1-6; D ambiguous. This CDR3 comprises 12 residues. The CDR3 loop reads CVISLKNSPLHF. CDR3 nucleotide sequence: TGTGTTATCAGTTTAAAGAATTCACCCCTCCACTTT.

This clonotype rates as medium-sized. The chain is built from TRBV4-2 and TRBJ2-7; the match to TRBD2 covers 9 bases. The germline CDR1 and CDR2 sequences are LGHNA and YNFKEQ. This CDR3 contains 16 residues. V dropped 1 base and J dropped 1; count of bases not matched to a gene: 5. In DNA, the CDR3 is TGTGCCAGCAGCCAAGCGGCTAGCGGGGTTTCCTACGAGCAGTACTTC. It is translated as CASSQAASGVSYEQYF.

The J gene is TRBJ2-7, the V gene TRBV11-2; the D is unclear. V was pared by 0 bases and J by 3 bases, with 15 bases between. This CDR3 has 16 residues. The germline V gene encodes CDR1 SGHAT and CDR2 FQNNGV. CDR3 sequence reads: CASSLEMSPKVYEQYF. DNA for the CDR3: TGTGCCAGCAGCTTAGAGATGTCACCAAAAGTCTACGAGCAGTACTTC.

This clonotype occurred many times. This chain uses TRBV7-9 with TRBJ2-1, with 13 bases matching TRBD2. After removal of 6 bases from V and 9 bases from J, the junction contained 8 bases not matched to a gene. The germline gives CDR1 SEHNR, CDR2 FQNEAQ (reference sequence). This CDR3 region has 15 residues. The CDR3 is CASRRTSGSGFEQFF. CDR3 DNA: TGTGCCAGCAGGAGGACTAGCGGGAGTGGCTTTGAGCAGTTCTTC.

In its sample, this clonotype ranks as medium-sized. This sequence joins TRBV6-1 and TRBJ2-1, with 7 bases aligning to TRBD1. V lost 6 bases, J lost 6 bases, and 11 bases stayed unmatched. The CDR3 contains 15 residues. CDR1 is MNHNS and CDR2 is SASEGT in the germline V gene. CDR3 bases: TGTGCCAGCAGGCCGAGTTTTGACAGGGCCAATGAGCAGTTCTTC. It yields the protein CASRPSFDRANEQFF.

A word on this clonotype: Compared with germline, one end of the junction differs, possibly owing to a read error. The chain couples TRBV5-1 to TRBJ2-2; D remains unclear. Germline V gene sequence: CDR1 SGHRS, CDR2 YFSETQ. This CDR3 region has 14 residues. The DNA of the CDR3 is TGTGCCAGCAGCTTGGGGTCTTACACCTGGGAGCTGTTTTTT. It is translated as CASSLGSYTWELFF.

This clonotype has at least ten counts. V usage is TRBV29-1 and J usage is TRBJ1-1, with a tentative D call TRBD1 (5 bases). CDR3 size: 15 residues. V lost 7 bases and J 0 bases, leaving 18 bases between the germline ends. Germline V CDR1 and CDR2: SQVTM, ANQGSEA. The CDR3 sequence: CSASGGWAMNTEAFF. Written as DNA, the CDR3 is TGCAGCGCATCGGGGGGGTGGGCTATGAACACTGAAGCTTTCTTT. The full variable domain, its missing parts supplied by reference TRBV29-1 and TRBJ1-1, is SAVISQKPSRDICQRGTSLTIQCQVDSQVTMMFWYRQQPGQSLTLIATANQGSEATYESGFVIDKFPISRPNLTFSTLTVSNMSPEDSSIYLCSASGGWAMNTEAFFGQGTRLTVV.

Turning to this clonotype: The germline gene is not matched at one end of the junction; a read error may be the cause. This chain connects TRBV6-5 to TRBJ2-5; D call uncertain. This CDR3 comprises 15 residues. CDR1 is MNHEY, CDR2 SVGAGI, per germline. The CDR3 region is CARSYSWDAQENQYF. The CDR3, as DNA: TGTGCCAGGAGTTACAGCTGGGATGCACAAGAGAACCAGTACTTC.

On this clonotype itself: An end of the junction does not agree with germline; a read error may underlie this. The rearrangement joins TRBV6-2 or TRBV6-3 to TRBJ1-1; no definite D call. This CDR3 has 12 residues. The germline CDR1 and CDR2 sequences are MNHEY and SVGEGT. CDR3 nucleotides: TGTGCCAGCAGTTATGGGAACATTGAAGCTTCCTTT. Protein: CASSYGNIEASF.

This clonotype was detected many times. The chain has TRBV11-1 and TRBJ2-6; D unclear. The length of the CDR3 is 14 residues. Germline CDR1 and CDR2: SGHAT and FQDESV (reference sequence). V was pared by 4 bases and J by 0 bases, with 4 bases between. The CDR3 protein is CASSWNSGANVLTF. In DNA form, the CDR3 reads TGTGCCAGCAGCTGGAACTCTGGGGCCAACGTCCTGACTTTC.